This entry concerns a single TCR beta chain. Germline-derived CDR1 and CDR2 are LNHDA and SQIVND (reference sequence). The CDR3 runs to 18 residues. The data stem from a study of T cell clusters in autoimmune cytopenias. Study as a whole: TRB sequencing had a median about 49,000 reads and approximately 2,400 distinct clonotypes per sample.

About 37,500 genome equivalents of blood DNA were amplified for TRB. One tube held mixed TRB-A and TRB-B primer pools for touch-down PCR. Each CDR3 protein gets one entry in TCRdb, which reprocessed the multiplex PCR reads and gives no DNA. This table holds thousands of distinct CDR3 sequences. This receptor was obtained from a human donor with an autoimmune cytopenia or autoimmune hepatitis (not recorded which). The sequenced material came from peripheral blood. The V call is TRBV19, the J call TRBJ2-3; TCRdb picks TRBD1, but there is no DNA to check that call. The CDR3 here is CASSSSDRVSSSTDTQYF.